The source of this T cell receptor (beta chain) is a study of blood T cell repertoires in COVID-19. The wider study: The United States, Italy and Spain provided the acute and convalescent COVID-19 samples. Sample material is recorded as cDNA or gDNA derived from T cells, B-cell-depleted T cells, or PBMCs.

The CDR3 has 13 residues. The V end was cut by 5 bases, the J end by 6 bases, with 14 bases between. CDR1 is SGHTA and CDR2 is FQGTGA in the germline V gene. Original handling: From reference gene primer amplification, estimates of nucleated cell counts were derived. The method was immunoSEQ multiplex PCR; TCRdb's version includes in-frame clones alone and lacks a portion of them. For V, J and clone size, that table is used; D and trimming come from the DNA. The sample records 250,000 to 300,000 clones, about 88% being singletons. This clonotype was obtained from a young man with active or convalescent COVID-19. The V call is TRBV7-3, the J call TRBJ2-7, with D hard to call. Sequenced material: peripheral blood. The chain's CDR3 is CASSPSSRGEQYF. CDR3 bases: TGTGCCAGCAGCCCCTCCAGTCGTGGCGAGCAGTACTTC.